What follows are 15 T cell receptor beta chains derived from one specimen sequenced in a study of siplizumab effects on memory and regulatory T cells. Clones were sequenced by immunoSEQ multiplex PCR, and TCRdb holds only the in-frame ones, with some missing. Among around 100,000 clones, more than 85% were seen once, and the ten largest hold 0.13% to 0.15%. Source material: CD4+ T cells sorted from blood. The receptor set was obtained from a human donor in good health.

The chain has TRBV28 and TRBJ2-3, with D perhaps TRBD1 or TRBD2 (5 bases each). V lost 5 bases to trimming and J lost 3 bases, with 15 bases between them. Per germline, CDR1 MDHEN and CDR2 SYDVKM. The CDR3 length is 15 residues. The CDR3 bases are TGTGCCAGCAGTCCCGAGGGGCTAGGTACAGATACGCAGTATTTT. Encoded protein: CASSPEGLGTDTQYF.

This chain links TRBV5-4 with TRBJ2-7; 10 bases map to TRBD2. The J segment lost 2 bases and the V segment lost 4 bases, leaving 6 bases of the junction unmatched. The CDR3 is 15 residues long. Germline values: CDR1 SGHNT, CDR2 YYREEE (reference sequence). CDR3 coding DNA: TGTGCCAGCAGCCTCAGGACTAGCGGACCCTACGAGCAGTACTTC. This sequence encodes CASSLRTSGPYEQYF.

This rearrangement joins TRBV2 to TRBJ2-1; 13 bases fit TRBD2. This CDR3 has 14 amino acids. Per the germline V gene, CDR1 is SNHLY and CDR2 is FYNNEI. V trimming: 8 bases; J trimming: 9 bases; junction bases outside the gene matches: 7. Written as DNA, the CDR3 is TGTGCCAGCCGACTAGCGGGGGGCACGGCTGAGCAGTTCTTC. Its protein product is CASRLAGGTAEQFF. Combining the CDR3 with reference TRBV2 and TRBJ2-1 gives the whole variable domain EPEVTQTPSHQVTQMGQEVILRCVPISNHLYFYWYRQILGQKVEFLVSFYNNEISEKSEIFDDQFSVERPDGSNFTLKIRSTKLEDSAMYFCASRLAGGTAEQFFGPGTRLTVL.

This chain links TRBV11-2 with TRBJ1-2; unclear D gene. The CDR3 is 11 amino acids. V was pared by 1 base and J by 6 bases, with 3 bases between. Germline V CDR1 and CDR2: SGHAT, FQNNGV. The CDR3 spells CASSLGDGYTF. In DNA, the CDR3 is TGTGCCAGCAGCTTAGGGGATGGCTACACCTTC.

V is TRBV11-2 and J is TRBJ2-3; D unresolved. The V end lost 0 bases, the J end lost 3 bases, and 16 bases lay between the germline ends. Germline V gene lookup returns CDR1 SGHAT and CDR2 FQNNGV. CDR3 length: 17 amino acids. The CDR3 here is CASSLDGWASGTDTQYF. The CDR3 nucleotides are TGTGCCAGCAGCTTAGACGGTTGGGCAAGTGGTACAGATACGCAGTATTTT.

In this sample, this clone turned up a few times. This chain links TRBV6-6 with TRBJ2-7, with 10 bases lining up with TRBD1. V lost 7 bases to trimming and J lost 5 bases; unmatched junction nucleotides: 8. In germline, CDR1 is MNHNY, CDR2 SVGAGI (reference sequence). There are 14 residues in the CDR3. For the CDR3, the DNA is TGTGCCAGCACAGACAGGGGGCGGCTCAACGAGCAGTACTTC. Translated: CASTDRGRLNEQYF.

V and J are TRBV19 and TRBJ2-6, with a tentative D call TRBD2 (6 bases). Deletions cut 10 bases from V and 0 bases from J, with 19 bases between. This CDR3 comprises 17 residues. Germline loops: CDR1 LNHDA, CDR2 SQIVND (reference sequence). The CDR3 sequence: CATGGRAQSSGANVLTF. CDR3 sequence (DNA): TGTGCCACCGGGGGAAGGGCCCAGAGCTCTGGGGCCAACGTCCTGACTTTC.

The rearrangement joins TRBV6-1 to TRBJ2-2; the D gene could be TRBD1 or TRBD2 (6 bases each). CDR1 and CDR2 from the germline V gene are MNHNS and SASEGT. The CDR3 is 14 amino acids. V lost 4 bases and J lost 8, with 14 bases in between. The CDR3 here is CASSVPQGLGELFF. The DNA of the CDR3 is TGTGCCAGCAGTGTGCCACAGGGACTTGGGGAGCTGTTTTTT.

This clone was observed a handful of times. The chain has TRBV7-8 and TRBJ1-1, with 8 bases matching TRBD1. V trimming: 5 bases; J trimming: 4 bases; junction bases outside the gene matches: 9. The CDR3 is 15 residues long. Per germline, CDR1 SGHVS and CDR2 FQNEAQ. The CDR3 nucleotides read TGTGCCAGCAGCAGACAGGGACAGGCAACCACTGAAGCTTTCTTT. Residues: CASSRQGQATTEAFF.

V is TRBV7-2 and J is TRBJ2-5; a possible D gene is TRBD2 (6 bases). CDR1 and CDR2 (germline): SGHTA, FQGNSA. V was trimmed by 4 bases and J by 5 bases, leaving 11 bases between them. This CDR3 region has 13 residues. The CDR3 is CASSSWRGETQYF. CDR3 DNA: TGTGCCAGCAGCTCGTGGCGGGGTGAGACCCAGTACTTC.

CDR3 DNA sequence: TGTGCCAGCAGCGCCCGGGGACTAGCGGGGGCGTTTACCCAAGAGACCCAGTACTTC. Protein sequence: CASSARGLAGAFTQETQYF. The chain is built from TRBV9 and TRBJ2-5, with 14 bases that match TRBD2. Germline V lookup: CDR1 SGDLS, CDR2 YYNGEE. The CDR3 spans 19 residues. Losses at the gene ends were 3 bases for V and 1 base for J; bases not matched to a gene: 11.

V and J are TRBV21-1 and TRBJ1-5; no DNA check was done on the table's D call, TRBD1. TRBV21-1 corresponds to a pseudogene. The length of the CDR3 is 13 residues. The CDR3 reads CARITGEGQPQHF. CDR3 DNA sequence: TGTGCCAGAATAACAGGGGAAGGTCAGCCCCAGCATTTT.

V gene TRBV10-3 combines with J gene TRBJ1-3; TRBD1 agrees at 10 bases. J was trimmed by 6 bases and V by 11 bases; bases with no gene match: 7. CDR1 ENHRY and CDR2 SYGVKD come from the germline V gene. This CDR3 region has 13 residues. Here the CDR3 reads CAAGQGFENTIYF. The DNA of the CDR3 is TGTGCCGCGGGACAGGGGTTTGAAAACACCATATATTTT.

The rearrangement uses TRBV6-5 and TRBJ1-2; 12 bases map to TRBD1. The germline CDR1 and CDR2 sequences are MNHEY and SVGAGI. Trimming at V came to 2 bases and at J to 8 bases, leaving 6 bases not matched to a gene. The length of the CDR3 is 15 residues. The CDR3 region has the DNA TGTGCCAGCAGTTACCCGGGACAGGGGGCGATCGGCTACACCTTC. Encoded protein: CASSYPGQGAIGYTF.

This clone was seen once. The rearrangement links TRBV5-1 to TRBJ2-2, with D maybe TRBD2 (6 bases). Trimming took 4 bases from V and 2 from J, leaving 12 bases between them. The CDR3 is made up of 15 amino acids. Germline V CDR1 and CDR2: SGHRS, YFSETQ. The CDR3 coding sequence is TGCGCCAGCAGCCTCACGGGACTCAACACCGGGGAGCTGTTTTTT. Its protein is CASSLTGLNTGELFF.